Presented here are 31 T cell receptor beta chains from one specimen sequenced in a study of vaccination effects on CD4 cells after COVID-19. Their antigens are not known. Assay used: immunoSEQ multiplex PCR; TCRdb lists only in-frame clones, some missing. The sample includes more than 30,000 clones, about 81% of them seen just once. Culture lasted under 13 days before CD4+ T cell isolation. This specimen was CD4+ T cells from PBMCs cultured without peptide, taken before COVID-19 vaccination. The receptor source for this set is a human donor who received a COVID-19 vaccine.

This CDR3 is CASSGLDISYNEQFF. The CDR3 region has the DNA TGTGCCAGCAGTGGGCTGGACATCTCCTACAATGAGCAGTTCTTC. The chain couples TRBV25-1 to TRBJ2-1; TRBD1 might be the D (5 bases). This CDR3 region has 15 residues. Trimming shortened V by 4 bases and J by 0 bases, and 10 bases separated the two germline ends. Germline V gene data show CDR1 as MGHDK and CDR2 as SYGVNS.

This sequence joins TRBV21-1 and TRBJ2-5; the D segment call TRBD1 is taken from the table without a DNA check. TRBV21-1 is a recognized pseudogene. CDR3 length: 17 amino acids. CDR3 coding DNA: TGTGCCAGCAGCAAAGATTCCCCCGGACAGGGACAAGAGACCCAGTACTTC. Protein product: CASSKDSPGQGQETQYF.

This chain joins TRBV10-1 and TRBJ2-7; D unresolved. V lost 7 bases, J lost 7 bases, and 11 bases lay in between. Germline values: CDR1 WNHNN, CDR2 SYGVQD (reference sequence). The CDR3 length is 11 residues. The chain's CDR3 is CASTGGREQYV. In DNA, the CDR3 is TGCGCCAGCACTGGCGGCCGGGAGCAGTACGTC.

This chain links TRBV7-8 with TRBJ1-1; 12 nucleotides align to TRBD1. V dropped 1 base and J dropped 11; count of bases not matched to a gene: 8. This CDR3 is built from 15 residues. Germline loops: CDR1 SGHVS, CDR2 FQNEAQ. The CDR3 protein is CASSLVWGQGAMAFF. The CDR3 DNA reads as TGTGCCAGCAGCTTAGTTTGGGGACAGGGGGCGATGGCTTTCTTT.

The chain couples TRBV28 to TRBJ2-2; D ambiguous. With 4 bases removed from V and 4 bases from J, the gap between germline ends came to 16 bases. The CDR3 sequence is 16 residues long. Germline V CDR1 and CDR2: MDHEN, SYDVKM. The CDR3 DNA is TGTGCCAGCAGTTCCGTAACAGAATTTGGCACCGGGGAGCTGTTTTTT. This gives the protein CASSSVTEFGTGELFF. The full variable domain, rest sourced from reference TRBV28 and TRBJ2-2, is DVKVTQSSRYLVKRTGEKVFLECVQDMDHENMFWYRQDPGLGLRLIYFSYDVKMKEKGDIPEGYSVSREKKERFSLILESASTNQTSMYLCASSSVTEFGTGELFFGEGSRLTVL.

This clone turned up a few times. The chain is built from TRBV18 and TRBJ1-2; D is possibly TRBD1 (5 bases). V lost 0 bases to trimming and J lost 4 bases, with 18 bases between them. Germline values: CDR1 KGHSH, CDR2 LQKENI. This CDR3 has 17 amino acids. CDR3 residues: CASSPPVTGPLLYGYTF. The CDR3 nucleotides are TGTGCCAGCTCACCACCGGTAACGGGGCCACTTCTCTATGGCTACACCTTC.

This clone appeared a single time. The chain's CDR3 is CASSSQRSSYNEQFF. CDR3 sequence (DNA): TGCGCCAGCAGCTCACAGCGAAGCTCCTACAATGAGCAGTTCTTC. V and J are TRBV5-1 and TRBJ2-1; D is ambiguous. The CDR3 is made up of 15 amino acids. Trimming took 3 bases from V and 0 from J, leaving 10 bases between them. Germline CDR1 is SGHRS and CDR2 is YFSETQ.

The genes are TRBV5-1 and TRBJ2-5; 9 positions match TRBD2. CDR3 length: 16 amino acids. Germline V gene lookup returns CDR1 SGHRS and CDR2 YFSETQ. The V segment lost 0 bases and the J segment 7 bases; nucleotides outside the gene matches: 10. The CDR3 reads CASSLEGAGGQATQYF. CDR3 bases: TGCGCCAGCAGCTTGGAAGGGGCGGGGGGGCAGGCGACCCAGTACTTC. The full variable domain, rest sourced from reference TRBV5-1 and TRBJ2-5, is KAGVTQTPRYLIKTRGQQVTLSCSPISGHRSVSWYQQTPGQGLQFLFEYFSETQRNKGNFPGRFSGRQFSNSRSEMNVSTLELGDSALYLCASSLEGAGGQATQYFGPGTRLLVL.

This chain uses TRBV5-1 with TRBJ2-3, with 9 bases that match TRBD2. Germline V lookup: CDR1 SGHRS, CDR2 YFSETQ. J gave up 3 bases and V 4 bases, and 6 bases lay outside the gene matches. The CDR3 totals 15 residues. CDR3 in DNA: TGCGCCAGCAGCGGCCAGCGGGGGGATACAGATACGCAGTATTTT. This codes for CASSGQRGDTDTQYF. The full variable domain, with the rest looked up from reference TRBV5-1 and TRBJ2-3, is KAGVTQTPRYLIKTRGQQVTLSCSPISGHRSVSWYQQTPGQGLQFLFEYFSETQRNKGNFPGRFSGRQFSNSRSEMNVSTLELGDSALYLCASSGQRGDTDTQYFGPGTRLTVL.

CDR3 amino acids: CASTFGTALNYGYTF. The CDR3 coding sequence is TGTGCCAGCACCTTCGGGACAGCGCTAAACTATGGCTACACCTTC. The chain carries TRBV2 and TRBJ1-2, with 7 bases identical to TRBD1. V dropped 7 bases and J dropped 2; count of bases not matched to a gene: 10. The CDR3 runs 15 residues. Germline values: CDR1 SNHLY, CDR2 FYNNEI.

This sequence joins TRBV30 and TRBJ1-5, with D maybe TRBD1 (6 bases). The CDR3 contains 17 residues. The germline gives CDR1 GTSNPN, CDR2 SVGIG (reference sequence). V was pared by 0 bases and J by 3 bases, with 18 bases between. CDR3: CAWSVAGALILNQPQHF. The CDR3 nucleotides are TGTGCCTGGAGTGTTGCGGGGGCCCTGATACTCAATCAGCCCCAGCATTTT.

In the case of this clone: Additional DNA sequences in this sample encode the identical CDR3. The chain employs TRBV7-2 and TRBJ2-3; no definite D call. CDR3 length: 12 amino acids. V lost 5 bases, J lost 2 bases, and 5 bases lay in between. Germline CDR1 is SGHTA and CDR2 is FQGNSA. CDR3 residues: CASSPYTDTQYF. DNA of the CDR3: TGTGCCAGCAGCCCGTACACAGATACGCAGTATTTT.

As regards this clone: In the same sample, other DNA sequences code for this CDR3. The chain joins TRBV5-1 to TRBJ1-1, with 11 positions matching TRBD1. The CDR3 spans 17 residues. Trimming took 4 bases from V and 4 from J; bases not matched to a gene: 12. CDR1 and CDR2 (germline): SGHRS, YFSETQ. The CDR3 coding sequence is TGCGCCAGCAGCACCGGGACAGGGGGGAGTTTCGGCACTGAAGCTTTCTTT. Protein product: CASSTGTGGSFGTEAFF.

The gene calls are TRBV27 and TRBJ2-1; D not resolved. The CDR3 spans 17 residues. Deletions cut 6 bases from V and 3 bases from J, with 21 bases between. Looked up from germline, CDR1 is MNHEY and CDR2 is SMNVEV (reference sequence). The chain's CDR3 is CASSLQRHTLYYNEQFF. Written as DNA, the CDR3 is TGTGCCAGCAGCCTACAGCGACACACCCTTTACTACAATGAGCAGTTCTTC.

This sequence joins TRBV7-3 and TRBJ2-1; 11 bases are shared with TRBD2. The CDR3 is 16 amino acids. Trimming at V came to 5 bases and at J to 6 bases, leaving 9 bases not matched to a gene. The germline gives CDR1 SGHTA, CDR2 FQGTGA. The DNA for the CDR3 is TGTGCCAGCAGCGTTAGCGGGGGGGCCCAACTCAATGAGCAGTTCTTC. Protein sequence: CASSVSGGAQLNEQFF.

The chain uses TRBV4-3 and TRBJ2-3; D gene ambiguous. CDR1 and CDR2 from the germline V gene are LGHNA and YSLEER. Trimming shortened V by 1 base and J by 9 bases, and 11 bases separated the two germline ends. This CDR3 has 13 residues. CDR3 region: CASSQVPVGTQYF. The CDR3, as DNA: TGCGCCAGCAGCCAAGTACCGGTCGGGACGCAGTATTTT.

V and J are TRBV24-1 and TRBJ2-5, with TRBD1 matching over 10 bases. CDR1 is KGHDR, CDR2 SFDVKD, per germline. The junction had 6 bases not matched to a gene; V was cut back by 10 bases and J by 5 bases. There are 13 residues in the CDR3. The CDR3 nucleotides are TGTGCCACGGGGACAGGGGCCCGGGAGACCCAGTACTTC. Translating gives CATGTGARETQYF.

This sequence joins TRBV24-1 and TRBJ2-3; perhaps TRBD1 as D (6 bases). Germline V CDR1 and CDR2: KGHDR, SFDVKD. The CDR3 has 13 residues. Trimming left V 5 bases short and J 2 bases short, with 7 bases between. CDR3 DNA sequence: TGTGCCACCAGTGGGACAGACACAGATACGCAGTATTTT. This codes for CATSGTDTDTQYF.

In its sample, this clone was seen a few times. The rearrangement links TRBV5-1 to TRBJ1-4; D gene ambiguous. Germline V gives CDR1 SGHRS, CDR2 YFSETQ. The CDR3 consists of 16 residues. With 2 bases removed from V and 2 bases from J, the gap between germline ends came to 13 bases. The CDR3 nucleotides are TGCGCCAGCAGCTTAACGCCAGGTGCGACTAATGAAAAACTGTTTTTT. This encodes CASSLTPGATNEKLFF.

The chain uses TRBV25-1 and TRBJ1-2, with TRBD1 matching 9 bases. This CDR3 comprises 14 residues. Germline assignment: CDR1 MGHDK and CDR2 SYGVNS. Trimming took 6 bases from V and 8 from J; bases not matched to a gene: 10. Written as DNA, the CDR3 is TGTGCCAGCAGGCCGGGACAGGGATCTGGAGGCTACACCTTC. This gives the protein CASRPGQGSGGYTF.

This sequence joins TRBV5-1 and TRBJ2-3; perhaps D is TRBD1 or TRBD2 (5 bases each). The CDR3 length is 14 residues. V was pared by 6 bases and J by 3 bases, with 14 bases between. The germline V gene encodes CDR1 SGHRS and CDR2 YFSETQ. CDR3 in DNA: TGCGCCAGCACGGTGGGGACGGCAACAGATACGCAGTATTTT. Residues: CASTVGTATDTQYF.

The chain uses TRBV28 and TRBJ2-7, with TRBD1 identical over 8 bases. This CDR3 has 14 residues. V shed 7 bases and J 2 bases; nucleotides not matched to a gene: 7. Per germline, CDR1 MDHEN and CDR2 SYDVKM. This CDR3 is CASTGKQGAYEQYV. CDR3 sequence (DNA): TGTGCCAGCACAGGGAAACAGGGGGCCTACGAGCAGTACGTC.

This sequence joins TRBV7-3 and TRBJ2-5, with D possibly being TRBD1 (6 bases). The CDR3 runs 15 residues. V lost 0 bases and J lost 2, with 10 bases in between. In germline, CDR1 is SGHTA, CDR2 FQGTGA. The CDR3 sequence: CASSLTGAPQETQYF. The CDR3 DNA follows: TGTGCCAGCAGCTTAACGGGGGCCCCACAAGAGACCCAGTACTTC.

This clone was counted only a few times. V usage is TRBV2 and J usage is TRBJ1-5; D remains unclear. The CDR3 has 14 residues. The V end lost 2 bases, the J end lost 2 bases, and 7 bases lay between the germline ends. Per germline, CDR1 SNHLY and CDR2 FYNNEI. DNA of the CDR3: TGTGCCAGCAGTGAATCTACAGGCAATCAGCCCCAGCATTTT. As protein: CASSESTGNQPQHF.

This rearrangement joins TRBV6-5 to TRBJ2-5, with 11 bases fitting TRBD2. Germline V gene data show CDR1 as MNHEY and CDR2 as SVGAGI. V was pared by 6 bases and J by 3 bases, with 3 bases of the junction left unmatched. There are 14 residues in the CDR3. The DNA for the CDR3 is TGTGCCAGCAGGCCGACTAGCGGGGAAGAGACCCAGTACTTC. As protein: CASRPTSGEETQYF.

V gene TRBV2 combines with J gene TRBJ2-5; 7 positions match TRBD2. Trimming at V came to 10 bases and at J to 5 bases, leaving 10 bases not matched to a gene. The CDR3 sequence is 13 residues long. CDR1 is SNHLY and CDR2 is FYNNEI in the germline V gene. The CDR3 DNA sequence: TGTGCCAACAACCTTCGGGGGGTGGAGACCCAGTACTTC. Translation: CANNLRGVETQYF.

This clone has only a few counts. For the CDR3, the DNA is TGTGCCAGCAGCCAAGGGACAGTTTATGGCTACACCTTC. It encodes CASSQGTVYGYTF. This rearrangement joins TRBV3-1 (or the pseudogene TRBV3-2) to TRBJ1-2; perhaps TRBD1 as D (6 bases). Trimming took off 1 base at V and 5 bases at J, with 8 bases between the two ends. CDR3 length: 13 residues. Germline CDR1 and CDR2: LGHDT and YNNKEL (reference sequence).

The CDR3, as DNA: TGTGCCAGCAGCTTGGGTGGGACAGGGGGAGCTGGGGCCAACGTCCTGACTTTC. It yields the protein CASSLGGTGGAGANVLTF. The chain is built from TRBV5-5 and TRBJ2-6, with TRBD1 matching 11 bases. Germline lookup yields CDR1 SGHKS and CDR2 YYEKEE (reference sequence). The CDR3 covers 18 residues. Trimming took 0 bases from V and 2 from J; bases not matched to a gene: 4.

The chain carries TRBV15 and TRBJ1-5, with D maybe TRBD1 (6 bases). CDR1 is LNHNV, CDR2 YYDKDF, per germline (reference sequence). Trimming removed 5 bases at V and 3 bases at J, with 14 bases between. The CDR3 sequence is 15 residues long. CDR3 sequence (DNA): TGTGCCACCAGCTTTAGAGGGGGTGCCAATCAGCCCCAGCATTTT. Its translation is CATSFRGGANQPQHF.

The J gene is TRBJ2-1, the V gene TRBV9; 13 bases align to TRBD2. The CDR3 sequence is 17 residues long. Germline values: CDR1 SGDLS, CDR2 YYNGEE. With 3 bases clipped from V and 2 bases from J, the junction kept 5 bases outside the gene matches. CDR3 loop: CASSAGLAGPTYNEQFF. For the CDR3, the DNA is TGTGCCAGCAGCGCGGGACTAGCGGGACCTACCTACAATGAGCAGTTCTTC. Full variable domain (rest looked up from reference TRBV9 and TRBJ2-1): DSGVTQTPKHLITATGQRVTLRCSPRSGDLSVYWYQQSLDQGLQFLIQYYNGEERAKGNILERFSAQQFPDLHSELNLSSLELGDSALYFCASSAGLAGPTYNEQFFGPGTRLTVL.

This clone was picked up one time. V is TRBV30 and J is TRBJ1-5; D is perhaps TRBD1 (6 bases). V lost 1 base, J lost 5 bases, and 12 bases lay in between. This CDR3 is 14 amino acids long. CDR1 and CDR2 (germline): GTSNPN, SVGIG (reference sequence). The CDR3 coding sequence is TGTGCCTGGAGTGGAAAGGGGGGCGATCAGCCCCAGCATTTT. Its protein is CAWSGKGGDQPQHF.